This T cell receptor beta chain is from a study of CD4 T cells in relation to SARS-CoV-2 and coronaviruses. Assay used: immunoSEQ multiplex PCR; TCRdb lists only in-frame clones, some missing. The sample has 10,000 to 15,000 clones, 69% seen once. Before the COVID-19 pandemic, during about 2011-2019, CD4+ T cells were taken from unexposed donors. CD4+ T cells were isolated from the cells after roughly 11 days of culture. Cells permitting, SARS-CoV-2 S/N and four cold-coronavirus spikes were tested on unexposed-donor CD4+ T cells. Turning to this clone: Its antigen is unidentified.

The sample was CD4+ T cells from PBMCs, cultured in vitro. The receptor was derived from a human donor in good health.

The CDR3: CASSSKQGSGNTIYF. The CDR3 DNA reads TGTGCCAGCAGCTCAAAACAGGGTTCTGGAAACACCATATATTTT. V gene TRBV5-6 combines with J gene TRBJ1-3, with D maybe TRBD1 (6 bases). From germline, CDR1 is SGHDT and CDR2 YYEEEE. The ends were cut back, 3 bases at V and 1 base at J, with 11 bases in the middle. The CDR3 is 15 amino acids.